This T cell receptor (beta chain) was sequenced for a study of cytomegalovirus exposure and HLA in healthy donors. Whole-study findings and limits: Cytomegalovirus association was listed for 164 TCR beta chains.

For this clone: Its antigen is not identified. Other DNA sequences in this specimen translate into the identical CDR3.

Trimming took 6 bases from V and 4 from J, leaving 13 bases between them. This CDR3 region has 13 residues. Germline loops: CDR1 MDHEN, CDR2 SYDVKM. PCR involved 60 Vbeta and 13 Jbeta primers. Data came from immunoSEQ multiplex PCR; TCRdb stores just in-frame clones and leaves some out. The table has about 130,000 clones, about 85% seen once; the top ten hold over 6.5%. This TCR was sampled from a woman in her twenties or thirties in good health and CMV-seropositive. This sequence joins TRBV28 and TRBJ2-7; the D is unclear. The sample consisted of PBMCs. The CDR3 sequence is CASSLPGLYEQYF. CDR3 nucleotide sequence: TGTGCCAGCAGCCTCCCAGGCCTGTACGAGCAGTACTTC.